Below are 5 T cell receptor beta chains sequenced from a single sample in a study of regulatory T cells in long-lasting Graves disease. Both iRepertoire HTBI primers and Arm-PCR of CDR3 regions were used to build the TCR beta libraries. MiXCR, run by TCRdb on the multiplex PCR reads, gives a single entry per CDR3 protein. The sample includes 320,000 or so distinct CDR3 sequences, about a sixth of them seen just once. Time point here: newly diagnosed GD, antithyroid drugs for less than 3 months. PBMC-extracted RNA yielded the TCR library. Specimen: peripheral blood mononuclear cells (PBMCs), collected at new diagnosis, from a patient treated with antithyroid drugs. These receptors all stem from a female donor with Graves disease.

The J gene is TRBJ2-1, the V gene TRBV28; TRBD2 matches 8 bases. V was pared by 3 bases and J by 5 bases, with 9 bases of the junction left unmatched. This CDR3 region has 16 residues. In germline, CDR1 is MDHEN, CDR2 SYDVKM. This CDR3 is CASSFPAAGGNNEQFF. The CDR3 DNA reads TGTGCCAGCAGTTTTCCTGCGGCGGGAGGTAACAATGAGCAGTTCTTC.

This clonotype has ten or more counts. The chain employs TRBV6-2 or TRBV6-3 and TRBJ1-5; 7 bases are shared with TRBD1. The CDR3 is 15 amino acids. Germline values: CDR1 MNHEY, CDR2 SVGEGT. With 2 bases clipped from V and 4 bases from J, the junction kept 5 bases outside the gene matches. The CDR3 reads CASSYGWDSNQPQHF. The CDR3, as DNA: TGTGCCAGCAGTTACGGGTGGGACAGTAATCAGCCCCAGCATTTT.

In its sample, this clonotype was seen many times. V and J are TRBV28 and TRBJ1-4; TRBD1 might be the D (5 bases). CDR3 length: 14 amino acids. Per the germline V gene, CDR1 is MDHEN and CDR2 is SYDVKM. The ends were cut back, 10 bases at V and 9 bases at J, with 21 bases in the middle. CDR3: CATKTDMSVQKLFF. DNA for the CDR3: TGTGCCACCAAAACGGACATGTCGGTACAAAAACTGTTTTTT.

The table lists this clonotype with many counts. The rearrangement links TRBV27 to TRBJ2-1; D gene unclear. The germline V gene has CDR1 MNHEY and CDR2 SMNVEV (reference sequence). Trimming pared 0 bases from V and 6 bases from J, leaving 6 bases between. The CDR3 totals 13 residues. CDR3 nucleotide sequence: TGTGCCAGCAGTTTATCACACCCCAATGAGCAGTTCTTC. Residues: CASSLSHPNEQFF.

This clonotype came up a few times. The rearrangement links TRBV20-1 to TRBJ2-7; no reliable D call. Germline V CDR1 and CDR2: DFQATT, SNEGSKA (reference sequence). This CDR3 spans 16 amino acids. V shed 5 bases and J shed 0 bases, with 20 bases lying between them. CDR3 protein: CSALPHKGSSSYEQYF. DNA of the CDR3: TGCAGTGCTCTGCCCCACAAGGGAAGTAGCTCCTACGAGCAGTACTTC.